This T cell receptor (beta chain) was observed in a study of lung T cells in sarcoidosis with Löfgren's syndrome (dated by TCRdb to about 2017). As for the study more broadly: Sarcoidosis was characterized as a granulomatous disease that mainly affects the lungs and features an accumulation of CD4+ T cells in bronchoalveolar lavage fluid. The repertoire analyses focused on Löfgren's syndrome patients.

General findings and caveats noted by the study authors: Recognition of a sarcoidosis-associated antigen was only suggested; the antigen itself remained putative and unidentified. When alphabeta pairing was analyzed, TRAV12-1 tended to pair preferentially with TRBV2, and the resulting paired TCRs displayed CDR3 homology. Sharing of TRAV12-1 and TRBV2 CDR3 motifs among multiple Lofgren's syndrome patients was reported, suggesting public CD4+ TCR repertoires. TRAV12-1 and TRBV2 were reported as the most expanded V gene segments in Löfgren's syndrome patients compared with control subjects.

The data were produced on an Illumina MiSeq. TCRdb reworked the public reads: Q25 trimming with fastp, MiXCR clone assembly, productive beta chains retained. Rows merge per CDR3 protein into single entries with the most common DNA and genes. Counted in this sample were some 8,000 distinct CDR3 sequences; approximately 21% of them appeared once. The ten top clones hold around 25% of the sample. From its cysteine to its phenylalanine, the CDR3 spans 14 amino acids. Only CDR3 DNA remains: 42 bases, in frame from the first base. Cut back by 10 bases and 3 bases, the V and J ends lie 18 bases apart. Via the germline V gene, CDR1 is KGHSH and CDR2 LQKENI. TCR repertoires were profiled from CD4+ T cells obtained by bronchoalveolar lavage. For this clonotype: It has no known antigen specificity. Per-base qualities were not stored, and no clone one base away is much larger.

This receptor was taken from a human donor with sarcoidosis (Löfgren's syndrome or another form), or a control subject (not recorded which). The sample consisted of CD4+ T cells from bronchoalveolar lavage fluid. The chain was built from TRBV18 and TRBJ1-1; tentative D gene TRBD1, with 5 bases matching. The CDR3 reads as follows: CATSRGTGDTEAFF. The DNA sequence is TGTGCCACCTCGCGGGGCACGGGCGACACTGAAGCTTTCTTT.